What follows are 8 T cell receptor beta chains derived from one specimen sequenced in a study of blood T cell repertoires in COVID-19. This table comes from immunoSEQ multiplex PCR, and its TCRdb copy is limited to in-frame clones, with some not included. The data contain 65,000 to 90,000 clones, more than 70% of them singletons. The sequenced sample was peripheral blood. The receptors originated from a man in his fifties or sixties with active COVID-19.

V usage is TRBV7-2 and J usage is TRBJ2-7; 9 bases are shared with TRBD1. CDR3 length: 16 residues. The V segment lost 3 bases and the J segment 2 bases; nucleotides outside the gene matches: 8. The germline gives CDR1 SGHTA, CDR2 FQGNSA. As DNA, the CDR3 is TGTGCCAGCAGCTTTGCTCGGGACAGGGCAACCTACGAGCAGTACTTC. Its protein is CASSFARDRATYEQYF.

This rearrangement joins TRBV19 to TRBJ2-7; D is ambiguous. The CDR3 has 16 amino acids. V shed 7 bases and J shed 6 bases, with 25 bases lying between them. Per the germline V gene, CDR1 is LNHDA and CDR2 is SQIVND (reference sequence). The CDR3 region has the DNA TGTGCCAGTATCACAACCCCGCATCCTCTCCCTGGCGAGCAGTACTTC. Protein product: CASITTPHPLPGEQYF.

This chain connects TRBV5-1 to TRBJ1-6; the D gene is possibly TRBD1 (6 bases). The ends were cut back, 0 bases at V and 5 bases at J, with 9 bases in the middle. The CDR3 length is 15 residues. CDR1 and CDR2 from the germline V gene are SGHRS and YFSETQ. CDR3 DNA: TGCGCCAGCAGCTTGGACGGGGGGCATAATTCACCCCTCCACTTT. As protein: CASSLDGGHNSPLHF.

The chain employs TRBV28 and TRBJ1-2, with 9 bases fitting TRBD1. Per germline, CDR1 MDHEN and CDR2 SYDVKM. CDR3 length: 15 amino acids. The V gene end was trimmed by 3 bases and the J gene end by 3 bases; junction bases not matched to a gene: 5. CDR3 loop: CASSFGQGRYYGYTF. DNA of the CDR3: TGTGCCAGCAGTTTCGGACAGGGGCGCTACTATGGCTACACCTTC.

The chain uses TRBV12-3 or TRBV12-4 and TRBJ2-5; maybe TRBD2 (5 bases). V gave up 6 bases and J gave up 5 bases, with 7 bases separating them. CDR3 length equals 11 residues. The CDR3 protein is CASSPGETQYF. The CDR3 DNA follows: TGTGCCAGCAGCCCGGGGGAGACCCAGTACTTC.

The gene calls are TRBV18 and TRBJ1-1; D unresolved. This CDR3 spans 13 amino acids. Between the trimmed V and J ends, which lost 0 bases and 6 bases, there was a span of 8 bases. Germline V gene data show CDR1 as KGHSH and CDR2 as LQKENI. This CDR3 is CASSPPSRAEAFF. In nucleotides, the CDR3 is TGTGCCAGCTCACCACCATCGCGCGCTGAAGCTTTCTTT.

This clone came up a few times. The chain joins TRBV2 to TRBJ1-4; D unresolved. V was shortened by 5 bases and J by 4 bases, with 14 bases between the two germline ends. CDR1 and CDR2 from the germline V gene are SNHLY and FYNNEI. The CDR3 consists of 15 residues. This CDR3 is CASSLRRSRNEKLFF. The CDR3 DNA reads TGTGCCAGCAGTCTGAGACGGAGTCGTAATGAAAAACTGTTTTTT.

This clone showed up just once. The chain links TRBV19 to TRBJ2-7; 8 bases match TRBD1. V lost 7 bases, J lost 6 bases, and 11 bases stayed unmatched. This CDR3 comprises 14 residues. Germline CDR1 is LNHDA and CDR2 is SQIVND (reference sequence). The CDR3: CASKFKGQGAEQYF. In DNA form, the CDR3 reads TGTGCCAGTAAGTTTAAAGGACAGGGAGCCGAGCAGTACTTC.